The 23 T cell receptor beta chains presented below share a single source sample, sequenced in a study of T-cell reconstitution after alpha-beta-depleted transplantation in children (dated by TCRdb to about 2016). Libraries were made using PCR. Sequenced using an Illumina HiSeq 2500. TCR library preparation used molecular barcoding, with unique molecular identifiers applied to normalize quantification of the TCRbeta repertoire. TCRdb reprocessing: public reads trimmed at Q25 with fastp, clones called with MiXCR, in-frame beta chains kept. All rows with the same CDR3 protein become a single entry with the most common DNA and genes. The sample table contains over 200,000 distinct CDR3 sequences; only one count was recorded for around 10% of them. Of the sample, about 6% falls within the top ten clones. The source was PBMCs from the stem cell graft donor, collected from the stem cell graft. All receptors come from a human donor who donated a stem cell graft to a child with acute lymphoblastic leukemia.

This clonotype was counted ten times or more. The chain links TRBV7-9 to TRBJ2-7; D may be TRBD2 (5 bases). The CDR3 extends over 13 amino acids. V dropped 4 bases and J dropped 5 bases, with 12 bases sitting between them. Germline CDR1 and CDR2: SEHNR and FQNEAQ (reference sequence). CDR3 loop: CASSSGKRDEQYF. The CDR3 coding sequence is TGTGCCAGCAGCTCCGGGAAAAGGGACGAGCAGTACTTC.

In its sample, this clonotype was seen many times. The chain has TRBV6-5 and TRBJ2-7, with D possibly being TRBD1 (6 bases). The CDR3 contains 14 residues. Per germline, CDR1 MNHEY and CDR2 SVGAGI. The V end lost 4 bases, the J end lost 2 bases, and 12 bases lay between the germline ends. CDR3 coding DNA: TGTGCCAGCAGTTCAAGACAGGAGACCTACGAGCAGTACTTC. It translates to CASSSRQETYEQYF.

V and J are TRBV20-1 and TRBJ2-7, with 10 nucleotides matching TRBD2. This CDR3 spans 14 amino acids. Unmatched junction bases numbered 3, after V lost 3 bases and J lost 1 base. The germline gives CDR1 DFQATT, CDR2 SNEGSKA (reference sequence). The CDR3 DNA reads as TGCAGTGCTAGTCGGACTAGCGGTTCCTACGAGCAGTACTTC. As protein: CSASRTSGSYEQYF.

This clonotype was detected many times. The rearrangement joins TRBV5-5 to TRBJ2-2; 7 bases agree with TRBD1. The trim removed 3 bases at V and 0 bases at J, leaving 5 bases unmatched. The germline CDR1 and CDR2 sequences are SGHKS and YYEKEE (reference sequence). This CDR3 contains 16 residues. In DNA form, the CDR3 reads TGTGCCAGCAGCTCAAAAGGGACAGCGAACACCGGGGAGCTGTTTTTT. Translating gives CASSSKGTANTGELFF.

This clonotype was picked up many times. The chain links TRBV12-3 or TRBV12-4 to TRBJ2-3, with D unresolved. This CDR3 contains 13 residues. The V and J ends lost 1 base and 6 bases respectively, with 8 bases between them. The CDR3 nucleotides are TGTGCCAGCAGTTTAGGTAGTGGGGATACGCAGTATTTT. Translating it yields CASSLGSGDTQYF.

This clonotype was seen many times. The chain combines TRBV15 with TRBJ2-5; no reliable D call. Trimming pared 0 bases from V and 3 bases from J, leaving 11 bases between. The CDR3 is 15 residues long. Looked up from germline, CDR1 is LNHNV and CDR2 is YYDKDF (reference sequence). CDR3 bases: TGTGCCACCAGCAGAGACCGAGTATTTGAAGAGACCCAGTACTTC. Residues: CATSRDRVFEETQYF. The variable domain in full, completed from reference TRBV15 and TRBJ2-5, reads DAMVIQNPRYQVTQFGKPVTLSCSQTLNHNVMYWYQQKSSQAPKLLFHYYDKDFNNEADTPDNFQSRRPNTSFCFLDIRSPGLGDTAMYLCATSRDRVFEETQYFGPGTRLLVL.

The chain uses TRBV6-1 and TRBJ2-3, with 9 bases lining up with TRBD1. The length of the CDR3 is 13 residues. V shed 5 bases and J 5 bases; nucleotides not matched to a gene: 2. Germline V gene sequence: CDR1 MNHNS, CDR2 SASEGT. The CDR3: CASSRTGEDTQYF. CDR3 bases: TGTGCCAGCAGTCGGACAGGGGAAGATACGCAGTATTTT.

This clonotype is judged medium-sized. The chain combines TRBV20-1 with TRBJ2-7; D perhaps matches TRBD2 (5 bases). The CDR3 runs to 14 residues. Germline CDR1 is DFQATT and CDR2 is SNEGSKA (reference sequence). V lost 1 base and J 1 base, leaving 11 bases between the germline ends. The CDR3 sequence: CSARGRYTSYEQYF. CDR3 in DNA: TGCAGTGCTAGAGGGAGGTACACTTCCTACGAGCAGTACTTC.

This clonotype was observed a handful of times. The chain carries TRBV12-3 or TRBV12-4 and TRBJ2-5; possibly TRBD2 for D (6 bases). Trimming cost V 7 bases and J 4 bases, with 16 bases left between them. CDR3 length: 14 amino acids. CDR3 loop: CASNQRRGRETQYF. CDR3 sequence (DNA): TGTGCCAGCAATCAGAGGAGGGGAAGAGAGACCCAGTACTTC.

In this sample, this clonotype turned up a few times. Here the CDR3 reads CASSLPGASDNSPLHF. CDR3 coding DNA: TGTGCCAGCAGCTTGCCGGGGGCCTCGGATAATTCACCCCTCCACTTT. The chain has TRBV5-5 and TRBJ1-6; weak D call: TRBD1 (6 bases). CDR3 length: 16 amino acids. V lost 1 base, J lost 5 bases, and 13 bases lay in between. The germline V gene encodes CDR1 SGHKS and CDR2 YYEKEE (reference sequence).

This chain connects TRBV27 to TRBJ2-5; D may be TRBD1 (7 bases). The V gene lost 5 bases and the J gene lost 1 base, with 17 bases spanning the gap. This CDR3 region has 16 residues. The germline V gene encodes CDR1 MNHEY and CDR2 SMNVEV (reference sequence). CDR3 amino acids: CASSTRSRGVQETQYF. For the CDR3, the DNA is TGTGCCAGCAGTACCCGGAGCAGGGGGGTCCAAGAGACCCAGTACTTC.

This chain joins TRBV9 and TRBJ2-3, with TRBD2 identical over 7 bases. The CDR3 is made up of 15 amino acids. V gave up 4 bases and J gave up 6 bases; unmatched junction bases: 11. Germline V lookup: CDR1 SGDLS, CDR2 YYNGEE. CDR3 sequence reads: CASSPRLASWDTQYF. The CDR3 DNA sequence: TGTGCCAGCAGCCCCCGACTAGCTTCCTGGGATACGCAGTATTTT.

This clonotype was seen a few times. The rearrangement joins TRBV10-3 to TRBJ2-3; D ambiguous. The CDR3 contains 17 residues. Per the germline V gene, CDR1 is ENHRY and CDR2 is SYGVKD. V shed 0 bases and J shed 3 bases, with 16 bases lying between them. CDR3 residues: CAISESGGIIKTDTQYF. CDR3 DNA sequence: TGTGCCATCAGTGAGTCGGGTGGGATAATTAAGACAGATACGCAGTATTTT.

This clonotype was observed a few times. V usage is TRBV5-1 and J usage is TRBJ2-5; TRBD2 is a possible D gene (6 bases). The germline CDR1 and CDR2 sequences are SGHRS and YFSETQ. The CDR3 runs to 15 residues. Trimming removed 4 bases from V and 5 bases from J, with 18 bases in between. CDR3 coding DNA: TGCGCCAGCAGCGACCCCTCGGGGGTGGGGGAGACCCAGTACTTC. Translation: CASSDPSGVGETQYF.

This clonotype was seen a few times. This sequence joins TRBV6-5 and TRBJ1-1, with D possibly matching TRBD1 (6 bases). The germline V gene has CDR1 MNHEY and CDR2 SVGAGI. Trimming removed 0 bases from V and 3 bases from J, with 17 bases in between. The CDR3 totals 17 residues. In DNA, the CDR3 is TGTGCCAGCAGTTACTCGGGGGCCCGGGACACCTACACTGAAGCTTTCTTT. This translates into CASSYSGARDTYTEAFF.

In its sample, this clonotype was seen many times. The chain recombines TRBV5-1 with TRBJ2-2; no clear D. CDR1 and CDR2 from the germline V gene are SGHRS and YFSETQ. The CDR3 extends over 11 amino acids. V was cut by 4 bases and J by 5 bases, with 3 bases left in between. CDR3 nucleotide sequence: TGCGCCAGCAGCGTAACCGGGGAGCTGTTTTTT. It yields the protein CASSVTGELFF.

This clonotype has more than one count but fewer than ten. This rearrangement joins TRBV3-1 to TRBJ2-5; possibly TRBD1 for D (6 bases). The CDR3 runs 15 residues. The germline gives CDR1 LGHDT, CDR2 YNNKEL (reference sequence). With 1 base removed from V and 1 base from J, the gap between germline ends came to 10 bases. CDR3 sequence: CASSQALDSQETQYF. For the CDR3, the DNA is TGTGCCAGCAGCCAAGCTCTGGACAGCCAAGAGACCCAGTACTTC.

The chain links TRBV24-1 to TRBJ1-5; perhaps TRBD1 as D (5 bases). Per the germline V gene, CDR1 is KGHDR and CDR2 is SFDVKD. This CDR3 region has 15 residues. Between the trimmed V and J ends, which lost 9 bases and 0 bases, there was a span of 14 bases. The CDR3 is CATSPRENSNQPQHF. The CDR3 coding sequence is TGTGCCACCTCACCCAGGGAAAATAGCAATCAGCCCCAGCATTTT.

This clonotype appeared many times. The chain employs TRBV2 and TRBJ2-1; D unclear. Germline CDR1 SNHLY, CDR2 FYNNEI. The length of the CDR3 is 13 residues. V shed 8 bases and J shed 4 bases, with 12 bases lying between them. CDR3 sequence (DNA): TGTGCCAGCGCCGTCAGTTATTACAATGAGCAGTTCTTC. Translating gives CASAVSYYNEQFF.

CDR3 sequence reads: CASSPPATSVVTEAFF. The CDR3, as DNA: TGTGCCAGCTCACCACCGGCTACCTCGGTCGTCACTGAAGCTTTCTTT. This rearrangement joins TRBV18 to TRBJ1-1, with D unclear. Between the trimmed V and J ends, which lost 0 bases and 4 bases, there was a span of 15 bases. Germline CDR1 is KGHSH and CDR2 is LQKENI. CDR3 length: 16 amino acids.

The chain combines TRBV5-1 with TRBJ1-2, with TRBD1 identical over 9 bases. V shed 0 bases, J shed 8 bases, and the junction held 11 bases outside the gene matches. Germline V gene sequence: CDR1 SGHRS, CDR2 YFSETQ. This CDR3 is built from 16 residues. The CDR3 loop is CASSLDTTGGAGGYTF. In DNA, the CDR3 is TGCGCCAGCAGCTTGGATACTACAGGGGGCGCTGGGGGCTACACCTTC.

J is TRBJ2-7 and V is TRBV4-1; 7 bases fit TRBD1. Unmatched junction bases numbered 12, after V lost 4 bases and J lost 3 bases. This CDR3 is 16 amino acids long. In germline, CDR1 is MGHRA, CDR2 YSYEKL. The CDR3 DNA follows: TGCGCCAGCAGCCCGGTCCGGGACAGCCAGGACTACGAGCAGTACTTC. This translates into CASSPVRDSQDYEQYF.

This clonotype was detected a few times. The V call is TRBV10-3, the J call TRBJ1-1; D not certain. The CDR3 is 14 amino acids. Germline-derived CDR1 and CDR2 are ENHRY and SYGVKD. The germline V and J ends were trimmed by 0 bases and 1 base, with 6 bases remaining between them. DNA for the CDR3: TGTGCCATCAGTGAGTCGGTAGGGAACACTGAAGCTTTCTTT. Translated, it gives CAISESVGNTEAFF.